Listed below are T cell receptor beta chains from one sample, sequenced in a study of shared clonotypes between healthy human individuals. The method was immunoSEQ multiplex PCR; TCRdb's version includes in-frame clones alone and lacks a portion of them. In the table there are around 700,000 clones, around three quarters of which are singletons. Material: memory CD4+ T cells sorted from blood. These receptors originate from a woman aged 25 to 39 in good health. Each CDR3 is given with its conserved first and last residue. A D gene is named only where the DNA matches it firmly. The listing skips clone size in some rows; elsewhere it reads once, few, many or a size class.

TRBV6-1	-	TRBD1	TRBJ2-7	CATYHTGQGSEQYF	TGTGCCACCTACCACACCGGACAGGGATCTGAGCAGTACTTC
TRBV6-5	-	-	TRBJ1-4	CASSSPGREKLFF	TGTGCCAGCAGTTCCCCGGGACGGGAAAAACTGTTTTTT
TRBV30	-	-	TRBJ1-1	CATHPRGTGREAFF	TGTGCCACCCACCCCAGGGGCACGGGCCGCGAAGCTTTCTTT
TRBV15	few	-	TRBJ2-7	CATSRVELAHEQYF	TGTGCCACCAGCAGAGTCGAGCTAGCTCACGAGCAGTACTTC
TRBV6-1	-	-	TRBJ2-1	CASSVAQGGMYNEQFF	TGTGCCAGCAGTGTAGCCCAGGGCGGCATGTACAATGAGCAGTTCTTC
TRBV19	-	-	TRBJ1-1	CASSIQGMNTEAFF	TGTGCCAGTAGTATACAGGGTATGAACACTGAAGCTTTCTTT
TRBV7-9	once	-	TRBJ2-7	CASSVSQRQGTGYEQYF	TGTGCCAGCAGCGTCTCTCAGAGGCAGGGTACAGGATACGAGCAGTACTTC
TRBV28	-	TRBD1	TRBJ2-7	CATQTGSSYEQYF	TGTGCCACCCAGACAGGGAGCTCCTACGAGCAGTACTTC
TRBV19	-	-	TRBJ1-4	CASSPSGITNEKLFF	TGTGCCAGTAGTCCATCGGGGATCACTAATGAAAAACTGTTTTTT
TRBV6-4	-	-	TRBJ2-2	CASSDRVLGSGELFF	TGTGCCAGCAGTGACAGGGTGCTGGGTTCCGGGGAGCTGTTTTTT
TRBV5-4	-	-	TRBJ2-7	CASSPFGAYEQYF	TGTGCCAGCAGCCCGTTTGGCGCCTACGAGCAGTACTTC